This T cell receptor (beta chain) was sequenced for a study of blood T cell repertoires in COVID-19 (dated by TCRdb to about 2020). Concerning the study at large: Samples from collaborators originated in the United States, Italy and Spain and spanned both the acute and convalescent phases of COVID-19. The prospective study material was composed of cDNA or gDNA derived from T cells, B-cell-depleted T cells, or PBMCs. The dataset comprised deeply sampled blood TCRbeta repertoires from subjects exposed to, actively infected with, or recovered from COVID-19. The repertoires were made available in a free public database intended to serve as a resource for research on the immune response to SARS-CoV-2. The samples were drawn from the first 160 participants of the ongoing ImmuneRACE study and from more than 1,000 subjects provided by 6 global collaborators. Nearly every sample came with metadata listing a de-identified subject ID, COVID-19 status, age in years and sex. HLA class I and class II types, where available, came from metadata supplied by the sample provider rather than from assay-based typing. Results and caveats for the whole study, not just this receptor: How much clinical and demographic metadata was included differed by source and by participant, and the metadata was provided uncurated.

In regard to this clone: The antigen it binds to is not known. Base quality data are lacking; no much larger clone is found one base away.

Measured from the cysteine to the phenylalanine, the CDR3 is 15 residues long. Left in the record is the CDR3 DNA by itself, 45 bases read in frame from the first base. V sheds 4 bases and J sheds 8 bases, leaving 17 bases between their ends. The germline V gene (reference sequence) specifies SEHNR as CDR1 and FQNEAQ as CDR2. The immunoSEQ Assay, a bias-controlled multiplex PCR, was used to amplify TCRbeta CDR3 regions from genomic DNA. For the original study's pipeline: The number of nucleated cells in each sample was estimated from the amplification of reference gene primers within the assay. Sequence reads were collapsed and filtered to measure the absolute abundance of every unique TCRbeta CDR3 rearrangement. For each sample, productive Simpson clonality was calculated by taking the square root of Simpson's diversity index across productive rearrangements. As stored in TCRdb, this immuneACCESS dataset retains in-frame rearrangements with V and J assigned. A fraction of the clones does not appear; measured against another copy, unresolved V genes explain less than half of the discrepancy, and the remainder lacks a known reason. The D gene and trimming were derived from the DNA, and the V and J assignments and clone size from that table. The sample profile shows tens of thousands of clones; 82% of them were found once. Roughly 15% of the sample goes to the ten largest clones.

The collaborating institutions used their own protocols to collect whole blood in K2EDTA tubes. For TCRbeta analysis, collaborators shipped samples as frozen whole blood, isolated PBMCs, or DNA extracted from either of those sample types. This chain is built from TRBV7-9 and TRBJ1-4; perhaps TRBD1 is the D gene, with 5 bases matching. The clonotype was recovered from a man at least 80 years old with active COVID-19. The sequencing sample was made of peripheral blood. This receptor has the CDR3 CASSWRGPGDEKLFF. The nucleotide sequence is given as TGTGCCAGCAGCTGGAGGGGCCCGGGAGACGAAAAACTGTTTTTT.